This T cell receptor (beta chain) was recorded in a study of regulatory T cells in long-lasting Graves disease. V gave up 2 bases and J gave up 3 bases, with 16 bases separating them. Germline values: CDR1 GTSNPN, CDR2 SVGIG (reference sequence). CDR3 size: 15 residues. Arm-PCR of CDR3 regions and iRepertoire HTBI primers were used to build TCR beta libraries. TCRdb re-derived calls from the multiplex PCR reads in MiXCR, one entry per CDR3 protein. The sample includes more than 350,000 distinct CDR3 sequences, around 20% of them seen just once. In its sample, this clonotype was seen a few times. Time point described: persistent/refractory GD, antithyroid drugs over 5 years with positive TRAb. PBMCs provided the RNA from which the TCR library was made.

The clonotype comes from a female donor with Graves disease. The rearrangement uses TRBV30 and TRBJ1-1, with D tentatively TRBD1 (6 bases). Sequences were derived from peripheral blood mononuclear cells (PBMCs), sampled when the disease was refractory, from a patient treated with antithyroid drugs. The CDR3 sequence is CAWSRADRYYTEAFF. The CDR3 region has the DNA TGTGCCTGGAGTAGAGCTGACAGGTACTACACTGAAGCTTTCTTT.